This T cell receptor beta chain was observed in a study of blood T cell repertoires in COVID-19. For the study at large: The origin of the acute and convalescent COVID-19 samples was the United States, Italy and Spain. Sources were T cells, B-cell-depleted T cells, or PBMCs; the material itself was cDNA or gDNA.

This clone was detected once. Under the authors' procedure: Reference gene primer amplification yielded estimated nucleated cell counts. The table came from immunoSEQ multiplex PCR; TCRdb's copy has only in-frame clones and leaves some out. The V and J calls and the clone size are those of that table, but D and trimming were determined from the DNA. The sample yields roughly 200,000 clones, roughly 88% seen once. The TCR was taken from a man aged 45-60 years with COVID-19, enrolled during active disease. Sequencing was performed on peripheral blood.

The CDR3 DNA follows: TGTGCCTGGGACAGGGGGTACGAGCAGTACTTC. This encodes CAWDRGYEQYF. The chain combines TRBV30 with TRBJ2-7; 9 positions match TRBD1. This CDR3 contains 11 residues. Unmatched junction bases numbered 0, after V lost 5 bases and J lost 4 bases. Germline-derived CDR1 and CDR2 are GTSNPN and SVGIG (reference sequence).